This T cell receptor (beta chain) was observed in a study of control samples from healthy donors and cancer patients (dated by TCRdb to about 2020). Library method: the immunoSEQ multiplex PCR assay. TCRdb holds this immuneACCESS table with in-frame rearrangements only. Some clones are missing; in checked studies, unresolved V genes explain under half, and the rest has no known cause. The sample has about 75,000 clones on record, less than 95% of them singletons. Clones ranked in the top ten supply 6.2% of the sample. Concerning this clone: No cognate antigen has been identified for it. No base qualities exist here, and no much larger clone lies one base off it.

From cysteine to phenylalanine, the CDR3 is 15 amino acids long. Of all the DNA, just the CDR3 is kept, 45 bases in frame from base 1. CDR1 and CDR2 are read off the germline V gene as SGHTA and FQGNSA. V sheds 0 bases and J sheds 0 bases, leaving 5 bases between their ends. The sample was blood. The chain couples TRBV7-2 to TRBJ2-2; the D gene cannot be resolved reliably. This clonotype originated in a woman in her thirties or forties in good health. The DNA reads TGTGCCAGCAGCTTAGCCAGGACGAACACCGGGGAGCTGTTTTTT. The encoded protein is CASSLARTNTGELFF.